This T cell receptor beta chain appears in the sequencing data of a study of cytomegalovirus exposure and HLA in healthy donors. Vbeta (60) and Jbeta (13) primers were used in the PCR. Clones were read by immunoSEQ multiplex PCR, and TCRdb kept only the in-frame ones, dropping some. The sample includes fewer than 200,000 clones, 76% of them seen just once. This CDR3 region has 19 residues. The chain combines TRBV21-1 with TRBJ1-4; the table's D gene call, TRBD1, was not cross checked with the DNA. TRBV21-1 is a listed pseudogene. This clonotype was obtained from a female donor in good health and CMV-seronegative. What was sequenced was PBMCs. The CDR3: CASSKALKRQGYINEKLFF. CDR3 bases: TGTGCCAGCAGCAAAGCGCTAAAAAGACAGGGGTATATTAATGAAAAACTGTTTTTT.